The source of this T cell receptor (beta chain) is a study of T cell responses to AZD1222 COVID-19 vaccine. This clone turned up a few times. Its target is not known. It was second doses at about 4 or about 12 weeks that were pooled. Only in-frame clones appear in the TCRdb table, and some are missing; sequencing was by immunoSEQ multiplex PCR. The sample shows about 81,000 clones, approximately 90% of them seen only once. V lost 3 bases, J lost 6 bases, and 14 bases lay in between. This CDR3 has 14 residues. CDR1 MDHEN and CDR2 SYDVKM come from the germline V gene. Whole-study results and caveats: Baseline serology detected seropositivity in only a handful of AZD1222 recipients. Nearly half of unique spike-specific TCRs reportedly avoided B.1.351 and B.1.1.7 mutated regions. CD4 TCRs linked to vaccination spanned spike, dominating at 160-218 and 743-854.

This chain connects TRBV28 to TRBJ1-2, with D unresolved. Sequencing used peripheral blood, obtained 28 days after the second AZD1222 dose. The TCR was taken from an adult who received the AZD1222 COVID-19 vaccine. CDR3 coding DNA: TGTGCCAGCAGTTTTGTGGGAGGTAAAAATGGCTACACCTTC. Protein product: CASSFVGGKNGYTF.